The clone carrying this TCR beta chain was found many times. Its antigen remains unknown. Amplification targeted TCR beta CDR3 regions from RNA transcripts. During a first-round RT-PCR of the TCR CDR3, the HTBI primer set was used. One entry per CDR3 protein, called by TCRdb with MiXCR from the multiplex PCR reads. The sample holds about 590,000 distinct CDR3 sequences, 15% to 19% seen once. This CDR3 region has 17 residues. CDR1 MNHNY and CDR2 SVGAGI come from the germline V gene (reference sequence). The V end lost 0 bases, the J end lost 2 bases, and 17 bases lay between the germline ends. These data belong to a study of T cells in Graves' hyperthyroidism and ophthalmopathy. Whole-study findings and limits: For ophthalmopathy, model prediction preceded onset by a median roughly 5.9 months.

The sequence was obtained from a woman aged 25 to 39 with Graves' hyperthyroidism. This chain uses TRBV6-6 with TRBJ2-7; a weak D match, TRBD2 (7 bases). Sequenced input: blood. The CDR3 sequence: CASSYSGGGHEAYEQYF. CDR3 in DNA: TGTGCCAGCAGTTACTCGGGAGGGGGGCACGAAGCCTACGAGCAGTACTTC.